The TCR beta chain described here comes from a study of response to subunit inactivated influenza vaccine. General study points: Each seasonal influenza vaccination recruits few new T cells, the authors suggested.

This clonotype was observed many times. Antigen: not known. CDR1 is MGHRA and CDR2 is YSYEKL in the germline V gene. The CDR3 extends over 14 amino acids. The ends were cut back, 4 bases at V and 1 base at J, with 10 bases in the middle. TCRdb re-called the RT-PCR reads with MiXCR, one entry per CDR3 protein. Among over 300,000 distinct CDR3 sequences listed, around a fifth were seen once. The sample in question was PBMCs from blood, obtained approximately 22 months after vaccination. The receptor was isolated from a man between 50 and 70 years old who received an inactivated influenza vaccine. The V gene is TRBV4-1, the J gene TRBJ1-1; maybe TRBD1 (6 bases). The CDR3 here is CASSLYRENTEAFF. CDR3 sequence (DNA): TGCGCCAGCAGCCTATACAGGGAGAACACTGAAGCTTTCTTT.